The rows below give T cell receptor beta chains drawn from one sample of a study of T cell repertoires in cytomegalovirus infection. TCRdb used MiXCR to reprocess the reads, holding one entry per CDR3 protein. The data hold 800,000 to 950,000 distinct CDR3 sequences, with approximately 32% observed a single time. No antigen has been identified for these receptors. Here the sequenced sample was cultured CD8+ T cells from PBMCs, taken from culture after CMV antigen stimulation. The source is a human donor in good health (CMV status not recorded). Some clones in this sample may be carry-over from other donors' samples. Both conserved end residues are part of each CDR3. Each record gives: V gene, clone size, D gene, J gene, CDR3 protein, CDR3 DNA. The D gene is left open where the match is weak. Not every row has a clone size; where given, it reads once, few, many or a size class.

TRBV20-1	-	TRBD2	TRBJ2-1	CSARPLAGGSLPYNEQFF	TGCAGTGCTAGACCACTAGCGGGGGGGTCCCTCCCCTACAATGAGCAGTTCTTC
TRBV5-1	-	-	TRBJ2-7	CASSSSGTGAYEQYF	TGCGCCAGCAGCTCCTCCGGGACGGGAGCCTACGAGCAGTACTTC
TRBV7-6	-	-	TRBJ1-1	CASLGTSNTEAFF	TGTGCCAGCCTGGGGACATCGAACACTGAAGCTTTCTTT
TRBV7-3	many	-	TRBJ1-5	CASSPPFGGLLQPQHF	TGTGCCAGCAGTCCGCCTTTCGGGGGATTGCTTCAGCCCCAGCATTTT
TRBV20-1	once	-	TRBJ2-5	CSAQYGETQYF	TGCAGTGCCCAATACGGGGAGACCCAGTACTTC
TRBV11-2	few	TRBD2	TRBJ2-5	CASSLRRGEGETQYF	TGTGCCAGCAGCTTAAGGCGGGGGGAAGGGGAGACCCAGTACTTC
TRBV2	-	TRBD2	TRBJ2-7	CASPGLAGEQYF	TGTGCCAGCCCGGGACTAGCGGGCGAGCAGTACTTC
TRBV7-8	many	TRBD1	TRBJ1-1	CASSFGQGANTEAFF	TGTGCCAGCAGCTTCGGACAGGGGGCTAACACTGAAGCTTTCTTT
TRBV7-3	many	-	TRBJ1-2	CASSSAGTTGEGYTF	TGTGCCAGCAGCTCAGCCGGGACAACCGGGGAGGGCTACACCTTC
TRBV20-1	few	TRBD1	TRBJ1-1	CSAPRRGRNTEAFF	TGCAGTGCTCCCCGCAGGGGGAGGAACACTGAAGCTTTCTTT
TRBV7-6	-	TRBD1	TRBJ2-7	CASSSTRDRIPYEQYF	TGTGCCAGCAGCTCGACCAGGGACAGGATCCCCTACGAGCAGTACTTC
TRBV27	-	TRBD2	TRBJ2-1	CASSPDGGAYEQFF	TGTGCCAGCAGCCCCGACGGGGGGGCCTATGAGCAGTTCTTC
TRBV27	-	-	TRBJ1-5	CASSVTGSSNQPQHF	TGTGCCAGCAGCGTTACAGGGTCTAGCAATCAGCCCCAGCATTTT
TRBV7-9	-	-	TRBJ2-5	CASSDLGVQRETQYF	TGTGCCAGCAGCGACCTCGGGGTCCAGCGGGAGACCCAGTACTTC
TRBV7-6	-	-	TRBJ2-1	CASSPTMGAYEQFF	TGTGCCAGCAGTCCTACGATGGGGGCCTATGAGCAGTTCTTC
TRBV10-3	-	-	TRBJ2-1	CAISESYSQGLYNEQFF	TGTGCCATCAGTGAGTCATACAGTCAAGGGTTATACAATGAGCAGTTCTTC
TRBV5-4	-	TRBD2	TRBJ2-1	CASTSLESSGGLYEQFF	TGTGCCAGCACCTCCCTGGAATCGAGCGGGGGGCTCTATGAGCAGTTCTTC
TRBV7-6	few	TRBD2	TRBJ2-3	CASSPSGLAGGGTDTQYF	TGTGCCAGCAGCCCATCGGGACTAGCGGGGGGGGGCACAGATACGCAGTATTTT
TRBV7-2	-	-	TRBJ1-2	CASKISPGSSYGYTF	TGTGCCAGCAAAATATCCCCAGGGTCGTCCTATGGCTACACCTTC
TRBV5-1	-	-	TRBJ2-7	CASSFSAGPYEQYF	TGCGCCAGCAGCTTTTCCGCAGGGCCTTACGAGCAGTACTTC
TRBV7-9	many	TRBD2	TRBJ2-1	CASSLRSSGGPSNEQFF	TGTGCCAGCAGCTTACGGTCGTCGGGGGGGCCCTCCAATGAGCAGTTCTTC
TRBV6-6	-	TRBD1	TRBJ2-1	CASIKGTGANEQFF	TGTGCCAGCATTAAGGGGACAGGGGCGAATGAGCAGTTCTTC
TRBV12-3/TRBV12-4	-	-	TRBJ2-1	CASIPRTASYNEQFF	TGTGCCAGCATCCCCAGGACAGCATCCTACAATGAGCAGTTCTTC
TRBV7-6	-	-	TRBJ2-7	CASSPVGEDYEQYF	TGTGCCAGCAGCCCCGTGGGGGAGGACTACGAGCAGTACTTC
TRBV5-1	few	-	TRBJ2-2	CASRTLILIQGSLNTGELFF	TGCGCCAGCAGGACACTTATATTAATACAGGGATCACTGAACACCGGGGAGCTGTTTTTT
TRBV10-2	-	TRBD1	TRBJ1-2	CASSEFGTGDYGYTF	TGCGCCAGCAGCGAGTTCGGGACAGGGGACTATGGCTACACCTTC
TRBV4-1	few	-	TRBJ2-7	CASSQEAGAYEQYF	TGCGCCAGCAGCCAAGAAGCAGGAGCCTACGAGCAGTACTTC
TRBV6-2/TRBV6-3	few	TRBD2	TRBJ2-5	CASSHPLPQRGGQETQYF	TGTGCCAGCAGTCATCCACTCCCCCAGCGGGGGGGTCAAGAGACCCAGTACTTC
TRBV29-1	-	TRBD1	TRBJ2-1	CSVETSLTGGINEQFF	TGCAGCGTTGAAACGTCCCTGACAGGGGGAATCAATGAGCAGTTCTTC
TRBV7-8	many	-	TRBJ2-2	CASSLPPDRPTGELFF	TGTGCCAGCAGCTTACCCCCCGACAGGCCGACCGGGGAGCTGTTTTTT
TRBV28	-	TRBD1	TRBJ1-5	CASSLGQARNQPQHF	TGTGCCAGCAGTTTGGGACAGGCACGCAATCAGCCCCAGCATTTT
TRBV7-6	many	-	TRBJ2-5	CASSFIAARETQYF	TGTGCCAGCAGCTTTATCGCCGCTCGGGAGACCCAGTACTTC
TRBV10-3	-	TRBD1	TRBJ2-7	CAIRLTGGEQYF	TGTGCCATCAGATTAACAGGGGGCGAGCAGTACTTC
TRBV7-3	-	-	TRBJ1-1	CASSSTGGEEKPRMFSEAFF	TGTGCCAGCAGCTCAACGGGGGGCGAGGAGAAACCGAGGATGTTCTCTGAAGCTTTCTTT
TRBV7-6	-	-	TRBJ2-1	CASSLVSGDEQFF	TGTGCCAGCAGCTTAGTATCCGGGGATGAGCAGTTCTTC
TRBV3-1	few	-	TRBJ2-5	CASRFGLETQYF	TGTGCCAGCAGATTTGGTCTCGAGACCCAGTACTTC
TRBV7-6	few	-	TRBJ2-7	CASSLLDGEQYF	TGTGCCAGCAGCCTCCTAGACGGCGAGCAGTACTTC
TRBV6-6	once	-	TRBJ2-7	CASSYRDIYYEQYF	TGTGCCAGCAGTTACCGGGACATCTACTACGAGCAGTACTTC
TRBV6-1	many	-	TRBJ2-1	CASMSGASYNEQFF	TGTGCCAGCATGTCAGGGGCGTCCTACAATGAGCAGTTCTTC
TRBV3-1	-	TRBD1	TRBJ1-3	CASSPQGEIFGNTIYF	TGTGCCAGCAGCCCTCAGGGGGAAATATTCGGAAACACCATATATTTT
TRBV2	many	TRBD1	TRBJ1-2	CASSVLQGDSGYTF	TGTGCCAGCAGTGTTCTACAGGGGGATAGTGGCTACACCTTC
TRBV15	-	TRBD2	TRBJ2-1	CATSRGRGGNNEQFF	TGTGCCACCAGCAGAGGGCGGGGGGGGAACAATGAGCAGTTCTTC
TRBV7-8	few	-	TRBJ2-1	CASSPPDRIYNEQFF	TGTGCCAGCAGCCCCCCGGACAGAATTTACAATGAGCAGTTCTTC
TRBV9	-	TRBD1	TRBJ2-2	CASSVAMDGTANTGELFF	TGTGCCAGCAGCGTAGCCATGGACGGGACAGCTAACACCGGGGAGCTGTTTTTT
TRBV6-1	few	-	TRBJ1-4	CASRGDTGDEKLFF	TGTGCCAGCAGGGGGGACACCGGAGATGAAAAACTGTTTTTT
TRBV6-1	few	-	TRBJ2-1	CATGGFFYNEQFF	TGTGCCACCGGGGGATTTTTCTACAATGAGCAGTTCTTC
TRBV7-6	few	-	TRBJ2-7	CASSPDEANEQYF	TGTGCCAGCAGCCCGGACGAGGCTAACGAGCAGTACTTC
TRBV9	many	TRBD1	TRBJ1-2	CASSTTGGAGGYTF	TGTGCCAGCAGCACGACAGGGGGCGCGGGTGGCTACACCTTC